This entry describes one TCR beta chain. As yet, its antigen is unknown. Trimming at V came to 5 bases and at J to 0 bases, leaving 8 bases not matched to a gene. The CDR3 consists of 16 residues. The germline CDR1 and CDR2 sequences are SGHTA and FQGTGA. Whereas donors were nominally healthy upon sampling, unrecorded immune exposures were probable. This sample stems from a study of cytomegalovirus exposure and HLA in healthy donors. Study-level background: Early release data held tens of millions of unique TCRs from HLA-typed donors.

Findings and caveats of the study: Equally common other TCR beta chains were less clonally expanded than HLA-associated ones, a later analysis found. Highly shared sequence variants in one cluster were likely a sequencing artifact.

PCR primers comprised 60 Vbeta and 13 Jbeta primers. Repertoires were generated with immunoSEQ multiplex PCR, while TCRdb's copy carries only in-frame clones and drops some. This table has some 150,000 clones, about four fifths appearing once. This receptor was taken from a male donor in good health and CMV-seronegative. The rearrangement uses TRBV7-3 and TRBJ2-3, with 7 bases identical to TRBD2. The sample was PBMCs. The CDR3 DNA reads TGTGCCAGCAGCCCCCACGGGCGGGAGAGCACAGATACGCAGTATTTT. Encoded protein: CASSPHGRESTDTQYF.